These 24 T cell receptor beta chains were sequenced from one sample in a study of T-cell reconstitution after alpha-beta-depleted transplantation in children. Unique molecular identifiers were built into the TCRbeta library. TCRdb recomputed calls from the PCR reads with MiXCR, one row per CDR3 protein. The sample holds a few hundred thousand distinct CDR3 sequences, 15% to 20% seen once. The sequencing here drew on PBMCs, mostly from graft donor cells, taken 360 days after TCRalphabeta/CD19-depleted stem cell transplant. The receptors derive from a boy under two years old who had a stem cell transplant for Wiskott-Aldrich syndrome, so the T cells may come from the graft donor.

The V and J genes are TRBV6-1 and TRBJ1-6; 7 bases fit TRBD1. Germline CDR1 and CDR2: MNHNS and SASEGT. The CDR3 totals 14 residues. V was pared by 3 bases and J by 6 bases, with 2 bases of the junction left unmatched. In DNA form, the CDR3 reads TGTGCCAGCAGTGATGACAGGGCTAATTCACCCCTCCACTTT. Its translation: CASSDDRANSPLHF.

The chain links TRBV20-1 to TRBJ2-5, with 11 bases identical to TRBD2. Germline CDR1 DFQATT, CDR2 SNEGSKA (reference sequence). V was clipped by 6 bases and J by 2 bases; unmatched bases: 11. The CDR3 totals 16 residues. CDR3 DNA sequence: TGCAGTGCCCCCGGGACTAGCGGCCGGAGGCAAGAGACCCAGTACTTC. It encodes CSAPGTSGRRQETQYF.

This clonotype was counted between two and nine times. The rearrangement links TRBV6-4 to TRBJ2-1; TRBD2 aligns across 8 bases. The germline CDR1 and CDR2 sequences are MRHNA and SNTAGT. This CDR3 comprises 16 residues. The V segment lost 2 bases and the J segment 4 bases; nucleotides outside the gene matches: 7. CDR3 sequence: CASSDPKAGAYNEQFF. As DNA, the CDR3 is TGTGCCAGCAGTGACCCTAAAGCGGGAGCATACAATGAGCAGTTCTTC.

The chain is built from TRBV7-9 and TRBJ1-2, with TRBD1 identical over 7 bases. The CDR3 is 16 residues long. CDR1 SEHNR and CDR2 FQNEAQ come from the germline V gene (reference sequence). The J segment lost 2 bases and the V segment lost 4 bases, leaving 10 bases of the junction unmatched. The CDR3 DNA is TGTGCCAGCAGCTCGAATACAGGGGTTCCCAACTATGGCTACACCTTC. Its translation is CASSSNTGVPNYGYTF.

This clonotype was seen a handful of times. V gene TRBV29-1 combines with J gene TRBJ2-7; tentative D call: TRBD2 (6 bases). V was pared by 7 bases and J by 4 bases, with 17 bases between. Germline V gene lookup returns CDR1 SQVTM and CDR2 ANQGSEA. The CDR3 runs 13 residues. The CDR3 DNA sequence: TGCAGCGCCGTGGACGGCCGGGGGTACGAGCAGTACTTC. It yields the protein CSAVDGRGYEQYF.

This clonotype was observed a handful of times. The rearrangement links TRBV24-1 to TRBJ2-1, with 9 bases matching TRBD2. Germline CDR1 and CDR2: KGHDR and SFDVKD. The CDR3 consists of 16 residues. Trimming removed 4 bases from V and 4 bases from J; junction bases left unmatched: 7. CDR3 sequence (DNA): TGTGCCACCAGTGACCCGACTAGCGGAGGATACAATGAGCAGTTCTTC. Translated: CATSDPTSGGYNEQFF.

This clonotype was observed many times. The rearrangement links TRBV12-3 or TRBV12-4 to TRBJ2-7; D is uncertain. Trimming removed 5 bases at V and 3 bases at J, with 11 bases between. This CDR3 has 13 amino acids. CDR3 in DNA: TGTGCCAGCAGTGGCGTCCCCATCTACGAGCAGTACTTC. Protein sequence: CASSGVPIYEQYF.

The chain links TRBV24-1 to TRBJ2-7; D remains ambiguous. This CDR3 is built from 11 residues. Trimming left V 0 bases short and J 9 bases short, with 5 bases between. In germline, CDR1 is KGHDR, CDR2 SFDVKD. The CDR3 is CATSDLLGQYF. CDR3 sequence (DNA): TGTGCCACCAGTGATTTGCTAGGGCAGTACTTC.

This clonotype was picked up a small number of times. The chain recombines TRBV12-3 or TRBV12-4 with TRBJ2-2, with D possibly being TRBD2 (6 bases). The ends were cut back, 8 bases at V and 1 base at J, with 11 bases in the middle. This CDR3 spans 14 amino acids. CDR3 residues: CASRGGKNTGELFF. The CDR3 coding sequence is TGTGCCAGCCGTGGAGGGAAGAACACCGGGGAGCTGTTTTTT.

This clonotype came up a few times. The chain recombines TRBV27 with TRBJ1-6, with unresolved D. V was pared by 6 bases and J by 0 bases, with 3 bases between. The CDR3 covers 13 residues. CDR1 and CDR2 (germline): MNHEY, SMNVEV (reference sequence). CDR3 DNA: TGTGCCAGCAGGGTCTCCTATAATTCACCCCTCCACTTT. This codes for CASRVSYNSPLHF.

This clonotype was observed a few times. The genes are TRBV4-1 and TRBJ2-2; no reliable D call. The CDR3 has 16 residues. Germline V gene lookup returns CDR1 MGHRA and CDR2 YSYEKL. V lost 3 bases to trimming and J lost 3 bases, with 14 bases between them. The CDR3 protein is CASSHPAISDTGELFF. In DNA, the CDR3 is TGCGCCAGCAGCCACCCAGCCATTTCTGACACCGGGGAGCTGTTTTTT.

The chain joins TRBV5-5 to TRBJ2-2, with D perhaps TRBD1 (6 bases). Germline CDR1 reads SGHKS; CDR2 reads YYEKEE (reference sequence). V was clipped by 5 bases and J by 2 bases, with 13 bases between them. The CDR3 is 15 residues long. The CDR3: CASRSGTSNTGELFF. CDR3 coding DNA: TGTGCCAGCAGGTCCGGGACATCCAACACCGGGGAGCTGTTTTTT.

This clonotype appeared a few times. The J gene is TRBJ1-3, the V gene TRBV24-1, with D unresolved. Germline CDR1 KGHDR, CDR2 SFDVKD. CDR3 length: 18 residues. V shed 0 bases and J shed 0 bases, with 14 bases lying between them. The DNA of the CDR3 is TGTGCCACCAGTGATTTGCTGGGGAACCTAAACTCTGGAAACACCATATATTTT. Translation: CATSDLLGNLNSGNTIYF.

This clonotype has more than one count but fewer than ten. CDR3 sequence (DNA): TGTGCCATCAGTGAGTCGGGCGGACCCAGTAATCAGCCCCAGCATTTT. Its translation is CAISESGGPSNQPQHF. The chain uses TRBV10-3 and TRBJ1-5; D uncertain. The germline CDR1 and CDR2 sequences are ENHRY and SYGVKD. The V end was cut by 0 bases, the J end by 4 bases, with 13 bases between. The CDR3 contains 16 residues.

This clonotype has just a few counts. CDR3 DNA sequence: TGTGCCAGCAGCCTACGTGGGGAAAGCTACGAGCAGTACTTC. It encodes CASSLRGESYEQYF. V gene TRBV7-9 combines with J gene TRBJ2-7; D is unclear. Germline V gene sequence: CDR1 SEHNR, CDR2 FQNEAQ (reference sequence). The CDR3 covers 14 residues. V lost 5 bases and J lost 3, with 14 bases in between.

This clonotype has more than one count but fewer than ten. The V and J genes are TRBV6-2 or TRBV6-3 and TRBJ2-5, with D possibly matching TRBD2 (7 bases). The CDR3 loop spans 15 amino acids. The germline CDR1 and CDR2 sequences are MNHEY and SVGEGT. V lost 6 bases to trimming and J lost 4 bases, with 18 bases between them. The CDR3 here is CASSHHREGPETQYF. CDR3 DNA: TGTGCCAGCAGCCATCACAGGGAGGGGCCAGAGACCCAGTACTTC.

The chain has TRBV30 and TRBJ1-1; D is perhaps TRBD1 (5 bases). V was shortened by 5 bases and J by 7 bases, with 11 bases between the two germline ends. Germline V gene lookup returns CDR1 GTSNPN and CDR2 SVGIG (reference sequence). There are 11 residues in the CDR3. CDR3 sequence (DNA): TGTGCCTGGTCCTGGGGCGGTGAAGCTTTCTTT. This sequence encodes CAWSWGGEAFF.

The chain joins TRBV7-9 to TRBJ1-3; unclear D gene. V was trimmed by 0 bases and J by 1 base, leaving 4 bases between them. The germline V gene encodes CDR1 SEHNR and CDR2 FQNEAQ (reference sequence). The CDR3 sequence is 14 residues long. The CDR3 DNA follows: TGTGCCAGCAGCTTAGCGGGGTCTGGAAACACCATATATTTT. It yields the protein CASSLAGSGNTIYF.

CDR3 DNA sequence: TGTGCCAGCAGCTTGGGGCTATCCTGGACCGGGGAGCTGTTTTTT. Translating it yields CASSLGLSWTGELFF. The chain links TRBV7-8 to TRBJ2-2; D is possibly TRBD1 (5 bases). V was cut by 3 bases and J by 5 bases, with 13 bases left in between. This CDR3 contains 15 residues. CDR1 is SGHVS and CDR2 is FQNEAQ in the germline V gene.

This clonotype was counted a few times. The gene calls are TRBV11-2 and TRBJ2-3, with 9 bases lining up with TRBD1. The CDR3 length is 17 residues. Trimming removed 5 bases from V and 4 bases from J; junction bases left unmatched: 13. CDR1 is SGHAT and CDR2 is FQNNGV in the germline V gene. CDR3 bases: TGTGCCAGCAGCCACGCCGGGACAGGGAGGTTCGCAGATACGCAGTATTTT. Its protein is CASSHAGTGRFADTQYF.

This clonotype was found a few times. This chain connects TRBV29-1 to TRBJ2-1, with TRBD2 as a possible D gene (6 bases). CDR1 and CDR2 from the germline V gene are SQVTM and ANQGSEA. The V and J ends lost 4 bases and 3 bases respectively, with 13 bases between them. The CDR3 totals 14 residues. For the CDR3, the DNA is TGCAGCGTTGGCCGGGACTCCTACTACAATGAGCAGTTCTTC. The encoded protein is CSVGRDSYYNEQFF.

This clonotype was seen more than once but under ten times. J is TRBJ2-7 and V is TRBV7-2, with 8 bases lining up with TRBD2. Germline trimming cut 4 bases from V and 3 bases from J; bases unmatched to any gene: 8. The CDR3 consists of 15 residues. The germline CDR1 and CDR2 sequences are SGHTA and FQGNSA. CDR3 amino acids: CASSYISGTVYEQYF. For the CDR3, the DNA is TGTGCCAGCAGCTATATTAGCGGGACGGTCTACGAGCAGTACTTC.

The chain carries TRBV5-1 and TRBJ2-3; D remains ambiguous. Trimming removed 0 bases from V and 2 bases from J, with 7 bases in between. This CDR3 contains 14 residues. Per germline, CDR1 SGHRS and CDR2 YFSETQ. CDR3 DNA: TGCGCCAGCAGCTTGGTTGCGTTCACAGATACGCAGTATTTT. This sequence encodes CASSLVAFTDTQYF.

The chain carries TRBV27 and TRBJ2-2; possibly TRBD1 or TRBD2 for D (5 bases each). Germline assignment: CDR1 MNHEY and CDR2 SMNVEV (reference sequence). This CDR3 has 15 amino acids. Trimming removed 5 bases at V and 6 bases at J, with 16 bases between. The CDR3 here is CASSPRAGRAGELFF. CDR3 nucleotide sequence: TGTGCCAGCAGTCCCCGGGCAGGGCGGGCCGGGGAGCTGTTTTTT.